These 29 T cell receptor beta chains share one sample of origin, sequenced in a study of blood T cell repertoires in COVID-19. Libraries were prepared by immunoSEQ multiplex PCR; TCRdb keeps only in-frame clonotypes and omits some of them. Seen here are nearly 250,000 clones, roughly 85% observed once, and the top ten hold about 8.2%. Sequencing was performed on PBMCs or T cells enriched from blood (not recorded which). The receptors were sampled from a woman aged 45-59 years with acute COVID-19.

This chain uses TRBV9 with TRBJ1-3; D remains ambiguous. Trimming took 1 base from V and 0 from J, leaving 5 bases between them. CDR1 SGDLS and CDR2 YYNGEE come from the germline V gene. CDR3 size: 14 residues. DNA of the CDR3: TGTGCCAGCAGCGTACTCTCCTCTGGAAACACCATATATTTT. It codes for CASSVLSSGNTIYF.

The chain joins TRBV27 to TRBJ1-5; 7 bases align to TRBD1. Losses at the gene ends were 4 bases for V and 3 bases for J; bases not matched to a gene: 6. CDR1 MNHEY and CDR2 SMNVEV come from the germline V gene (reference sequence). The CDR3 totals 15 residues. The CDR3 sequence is CASSSLTGFNQPQHF. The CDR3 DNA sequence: TGTGCCAGCAGTTCTCTGACAGGGTTCAATCAGCCCCAGCATTTT.

This CDR3 is CASTQGQDPPEAFF. CDR3 sequence (DNA): TGTGCCAGCACTCAGGGACAGGACCCTCCTGAAGCTTTCTTT. The chain recombines TRBV6-5 with TRBJ1-1, with 8 bases identical to TRBD1. From germline, CDR1 is MNHEY and CDR2 SVGAGI. This CDR3 has 14 residues. Unmatched junction bases numbered 10, after V lost 7 bases and J lost 6 bases.

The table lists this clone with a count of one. The CDR3 protein is CASSNGASNQPQHF. The CDR3, as DNA: TGTGCCAGCAGTAACGGAGCAAGCAATCAGCCCCAGCATTTT. This chain uses TRBV6-5 with TRBJ1-5; D call uncertain. Trimming took off 5 bases at V and 1 base at J, with 9 bases between the two ends. CDR1 MNHEY and CDR2 SVGAGI come from the germline V gene. This CDR3 contains 14 residues.

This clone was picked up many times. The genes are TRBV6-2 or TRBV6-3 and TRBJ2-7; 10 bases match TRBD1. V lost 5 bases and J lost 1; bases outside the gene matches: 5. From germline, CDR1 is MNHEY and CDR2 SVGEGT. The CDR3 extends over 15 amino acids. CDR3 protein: CASSRQGANSYEQYF. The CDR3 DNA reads TGTGCCAGCAGTCGACAGGGGGCAAATTCCTACGAGCAGTACTTC.

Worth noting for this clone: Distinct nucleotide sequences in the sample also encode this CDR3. The CDR3 loop reads CASSQGQGNSPLHF. The DNA of the CDR3 is TGTGCCAGCAGCCAAGGACAGGGAAATTCACCCCTCCACTTT. V is TRBV3-1 (or the pseudogene TRBV3-2) and J is TRBJ1-6, with 7 bases lining up with TRBD1. The junction had 1 base not matched to a gene; V was cut back by 1 base and J by 7 bases. Germline loops: CDR1 LGHDT, CDR2 YNNKEL (reference sequence). The CDR3 spans 14 residues.

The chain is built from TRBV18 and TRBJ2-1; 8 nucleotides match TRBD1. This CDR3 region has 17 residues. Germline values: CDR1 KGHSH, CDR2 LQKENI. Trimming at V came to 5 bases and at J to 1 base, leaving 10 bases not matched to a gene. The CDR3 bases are TGTGCCAGCTCAAGCTCCGGACAGGGCGGTTCCTACAATGAGCAGTTCTTC. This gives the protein CASSSSGQGGSYNEQFF.

CDR3 coding DNA: TGTGCCAGCAGTTTGGGGACTAGCCGCACAGATACGCAGTATTTT. This sequence encodes CASSLGTSRTDTQYF. This chain connects TRBV28 to TRBJ2-3; 9 bases align to TRBD2. After removal of 3 bases from V and 1 base from J, the junction contained 2 bases not matched to a gene. The CDR3 loop spans 15 amino acids. CDR1 is MDHEN, CDR2 SYDVKM, per germline. The variable domain in full, with the rest retrieved from reference TRBV28 and TRBJ2-3, is DVKVTQSSRYLVKRTGEKVFLECVQDMDHENMFWYRQDPGLGLRLIYFSYDVKMKEKGDIPEGYSVSREKKERFSLILESASTNQTSMYLCASSLGTSRTDTQYFGPGTRLTVL.

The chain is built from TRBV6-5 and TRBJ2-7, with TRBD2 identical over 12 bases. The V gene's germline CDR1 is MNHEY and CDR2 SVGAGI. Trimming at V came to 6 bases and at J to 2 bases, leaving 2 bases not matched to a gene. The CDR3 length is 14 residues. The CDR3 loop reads CASRASGGAYEQYF. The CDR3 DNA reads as TGTGCCAGCAGGGCTAGCGGGGGGGCCTACGAGCAGTACTTC.

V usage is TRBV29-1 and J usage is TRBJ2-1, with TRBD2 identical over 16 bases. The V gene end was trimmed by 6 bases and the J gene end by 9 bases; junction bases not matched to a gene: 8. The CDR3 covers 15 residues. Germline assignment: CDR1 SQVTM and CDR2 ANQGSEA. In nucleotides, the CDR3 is TGCAGCGTGATGGGACTAGCGGGGGGGCCAGGTGAGCAGTTCTTC. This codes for CSVMGLAGGPGEQFF.

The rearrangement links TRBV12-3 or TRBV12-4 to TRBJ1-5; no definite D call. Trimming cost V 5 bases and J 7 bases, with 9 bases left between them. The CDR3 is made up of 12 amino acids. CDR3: CASSRREQPQHF. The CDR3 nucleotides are TGTGCCAGCAGTCGAAGGGAGCAGCCCCAGCATTTT.

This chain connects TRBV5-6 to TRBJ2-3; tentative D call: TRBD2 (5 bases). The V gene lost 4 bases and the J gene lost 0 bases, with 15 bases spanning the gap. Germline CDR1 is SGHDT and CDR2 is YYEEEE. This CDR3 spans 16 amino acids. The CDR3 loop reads CASSASRGFSTDTQYF. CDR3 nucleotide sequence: TGTGCCAGCAGCGCTTCTAGAGGGTTCAGCACAGATACGCAGTATTTT.

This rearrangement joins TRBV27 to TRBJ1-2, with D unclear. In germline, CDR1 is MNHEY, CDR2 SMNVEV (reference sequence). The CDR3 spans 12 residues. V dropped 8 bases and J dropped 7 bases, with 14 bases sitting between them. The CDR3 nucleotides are TGTGCCAGCTCGGGGTACGAGGGTGGCTACACCTTC. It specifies CASSGYEGGYTF.

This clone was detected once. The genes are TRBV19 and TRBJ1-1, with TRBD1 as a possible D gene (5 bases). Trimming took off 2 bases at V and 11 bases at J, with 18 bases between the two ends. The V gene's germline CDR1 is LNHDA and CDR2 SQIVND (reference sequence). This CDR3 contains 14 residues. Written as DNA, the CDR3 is TGTGCCAGTAGTATAAAACAGCGGGTAGGGGCCGCTTTCTTT. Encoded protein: CASSIKQRVGAAFF.

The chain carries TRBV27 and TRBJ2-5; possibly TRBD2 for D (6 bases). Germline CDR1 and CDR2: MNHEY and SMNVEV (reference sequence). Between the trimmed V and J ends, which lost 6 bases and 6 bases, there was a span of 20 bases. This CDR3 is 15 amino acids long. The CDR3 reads CASSSATRPQQTQYF. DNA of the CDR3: TGTGCCAGCAGCTCGGCGACTAGACCCCAGCAGACCCAGTACTTC.

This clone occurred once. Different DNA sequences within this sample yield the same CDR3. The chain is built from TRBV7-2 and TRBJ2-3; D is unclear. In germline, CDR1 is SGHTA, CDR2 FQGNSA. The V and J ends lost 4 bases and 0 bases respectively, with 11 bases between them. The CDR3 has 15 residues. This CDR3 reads CASSSLGRSTDTQYF. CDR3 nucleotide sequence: TGTGCCAGCAGCTCATTGGGCAGGAGCACAGATACGCAGTATTTT.

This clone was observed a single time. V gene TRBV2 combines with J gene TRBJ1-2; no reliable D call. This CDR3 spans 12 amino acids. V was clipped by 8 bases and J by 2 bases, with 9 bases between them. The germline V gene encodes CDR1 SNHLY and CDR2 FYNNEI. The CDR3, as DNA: TGTGCCAGCGCGCCGGGAAACTATGGCTACACCTTC. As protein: CASAPGNYGYTF. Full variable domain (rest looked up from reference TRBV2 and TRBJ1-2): EPEVTQTPSHQVTQMGQEVILRCVPISNHLYFYWYRQILGQKVEFLVSFYNNEISEKSEIFDDQFSVERPDGSNFTLKIRSTKLEDSAMYFCASAPGNYGYTFGSGTRLTVV.

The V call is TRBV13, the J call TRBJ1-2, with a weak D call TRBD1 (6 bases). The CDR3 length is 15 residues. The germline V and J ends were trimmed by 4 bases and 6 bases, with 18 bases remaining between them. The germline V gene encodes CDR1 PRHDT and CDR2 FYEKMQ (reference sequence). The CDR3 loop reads CASSSLAGGAHGYTF. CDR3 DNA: TGTGCCAGCAGCTCCCTCGCGGGGGGCGCCCATGGCTACACCTTC.

CDR3 in DNA: TGTGCCAGCAGCCCGGGAGTACCTAACTATGGCTACACCTTC. Translation: CASSPGVPNYGYTF. The chain has TRBV7-9 and TRBJ1-2; D is unclear. Trimming stripped 5 bases from V and 0 bases from J, with 10 bases between. The CDR3 sequence is 14 residues long. Germline CDR1 and CDR2: SEHNR and FQNEAQ (reference sequence).

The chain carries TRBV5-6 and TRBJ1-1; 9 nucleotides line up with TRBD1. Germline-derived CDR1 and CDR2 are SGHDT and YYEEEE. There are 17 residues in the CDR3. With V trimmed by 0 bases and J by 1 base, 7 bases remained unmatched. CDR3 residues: CASSLVTGGQTNTEAFF. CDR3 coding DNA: TGTGCCAGCAGCTTGGTTACAGGGGGCCAGACGAACACTGAAGCTTTCTTT.

The CDR3 loop is CASSQTGTRDTQYF. CDR3 nucleotides: TGCGCCAGCAGCCAGACAGGGACAAGGGATACGCAGTATTTT. The gene calls are TRBV5-1 and TRBJ2-3, with TRBD1 matching 7 bases. J was trimmed by 6 bases and V by 4 bases; bases with no gene match: 8. CDR1 is SGHRS, CDR2 YFSETQ, per germline. The CDR3 consists of 14 residues.

The CDR3 DNA sequence: TGTGCCAGCAGCCCAGAGACCGGACAGGGTTGGGAGACCCAGTACTTC. Encoded protein: CASSPETGQGWETQYF. The chain is built from TRBV11-1 and TRBJ2-5, with 8 bases lining up with TRBD1. The junction had 13 bases not matched to a gene; V was cut back by 5 bases and J by 5 bases. The V gene's germline CDR1 is SGHAT and CDR2 FQDESV (reference sequence). The CDR3 runs to 16 residues.

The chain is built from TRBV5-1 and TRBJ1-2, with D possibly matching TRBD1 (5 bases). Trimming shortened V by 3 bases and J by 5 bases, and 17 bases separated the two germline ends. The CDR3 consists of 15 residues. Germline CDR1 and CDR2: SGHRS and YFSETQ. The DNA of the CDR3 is TGCGCCAGCAGCTCGATAGGGGCCCACCCATATGGCTACACCTTC. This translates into CASSSIGAHPYGYTF.

CDR3 amino acids: CASSIATDLGGYTF. DNA for the CDR3: TGTGCCAGTAGTATAGCAACAGATCTTGGCGGCTACACCTTC. The chain joins TRBV19 to TRBJ1-2; D not certain. V was cut by 1 base and J by 8 bases, with 14 bases left in between. The germline gives CDR1 LNHDA, CDR2 SQIVND (reference sequence). There are 14 residues in the CDR3. The variable domain in full, with the rest retrieved from reference TRBV19 and TRBJ1-2, is DGGITQSPKYLFRKEGQNVTLSCEQNLNHDAMYWYRQDPGQGLRLIYYSQIVNDFQKGDIAEGYSVSREKKESFPLTVTSAQKNPTAFYLCASSIATDLGGYTFGSGTRLTVV.

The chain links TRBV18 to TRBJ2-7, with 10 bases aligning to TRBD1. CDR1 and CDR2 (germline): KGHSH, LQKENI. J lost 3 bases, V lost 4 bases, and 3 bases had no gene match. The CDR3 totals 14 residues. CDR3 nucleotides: TGTGCCAGCTCACGACAGGGGGCATTCTACGAGCAGTACTTC. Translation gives CASSRQGAFYEQYF.

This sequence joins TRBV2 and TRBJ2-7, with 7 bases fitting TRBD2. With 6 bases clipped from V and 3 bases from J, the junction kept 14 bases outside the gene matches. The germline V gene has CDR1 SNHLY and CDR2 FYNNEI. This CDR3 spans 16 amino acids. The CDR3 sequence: CASRGPRGGDHYEQYF. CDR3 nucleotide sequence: TGTGCCAGCAGGGGCCCCCGGGGAGGGGATCACTACGAGCAGTACTTC. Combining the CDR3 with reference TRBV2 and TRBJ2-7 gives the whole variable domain EPEVTQTPSHQVTQMGQEVILRCVPISNHLYFYWYRQILGQKVEFLVSFYNNEISEKSEIFDDQFSVERPDGSNFTLKIRSTKLEDSAMYFCASRGPRGGDHYEQYFGPGTRLTVT.

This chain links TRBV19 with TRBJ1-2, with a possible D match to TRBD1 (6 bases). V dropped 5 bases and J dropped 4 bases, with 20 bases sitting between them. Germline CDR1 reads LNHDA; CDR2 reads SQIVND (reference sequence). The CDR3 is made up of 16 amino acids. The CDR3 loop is CASSPVTGPSVYGYTF. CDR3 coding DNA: TGTGCCAGTAGTCCCGTAACAGGGCCTTCCGTCTATGGCTACACCTTC.

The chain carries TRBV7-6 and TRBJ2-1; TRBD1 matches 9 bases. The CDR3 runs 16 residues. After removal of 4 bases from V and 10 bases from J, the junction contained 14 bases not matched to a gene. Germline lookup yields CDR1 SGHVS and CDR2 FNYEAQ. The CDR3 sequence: CASSSSAGTGSWEQFF. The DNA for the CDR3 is TGTGCCAGCAGCTCCTCAGCCGGGACAGGGTCATGGGAGCAGTTCTTC.

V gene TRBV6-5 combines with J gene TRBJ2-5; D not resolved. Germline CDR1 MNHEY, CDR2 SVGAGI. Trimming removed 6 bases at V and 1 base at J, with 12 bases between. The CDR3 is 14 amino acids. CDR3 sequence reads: CASRAIGLQETQYF. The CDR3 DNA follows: TGTGCCAGCAGGGCAATTGGGCTCCAAGAGACCCAGTACTTC.